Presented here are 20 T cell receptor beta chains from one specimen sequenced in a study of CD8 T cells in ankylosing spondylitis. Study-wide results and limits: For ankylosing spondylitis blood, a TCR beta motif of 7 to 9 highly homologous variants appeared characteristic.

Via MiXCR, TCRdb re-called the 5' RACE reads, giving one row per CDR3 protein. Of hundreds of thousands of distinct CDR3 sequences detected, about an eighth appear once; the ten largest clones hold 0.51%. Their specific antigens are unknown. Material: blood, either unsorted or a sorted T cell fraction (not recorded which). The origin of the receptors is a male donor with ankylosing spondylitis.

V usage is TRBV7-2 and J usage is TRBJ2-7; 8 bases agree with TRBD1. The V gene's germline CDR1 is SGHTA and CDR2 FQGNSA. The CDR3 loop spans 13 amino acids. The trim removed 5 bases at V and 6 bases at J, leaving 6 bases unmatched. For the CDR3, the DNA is TGTGCCAGCAGCCCCCGACAGGGGACCGAGCAGTACTTC. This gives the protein CASSPRQGTEQYF.

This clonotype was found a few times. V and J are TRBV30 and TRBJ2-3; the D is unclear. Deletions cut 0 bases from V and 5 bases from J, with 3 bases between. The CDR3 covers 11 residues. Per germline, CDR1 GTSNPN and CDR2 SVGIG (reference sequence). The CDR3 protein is CAWSVIDTQYF. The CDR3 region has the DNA TGTGCCTGGAGTGTTATAGATACGCAGTATTTT.

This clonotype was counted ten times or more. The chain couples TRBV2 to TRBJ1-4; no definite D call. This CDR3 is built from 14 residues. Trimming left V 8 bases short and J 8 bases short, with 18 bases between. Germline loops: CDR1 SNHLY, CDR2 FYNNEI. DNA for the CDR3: TGTGCCAGCCAAACGCAGCTATTTAGGGAAAAACTGTTTTTT. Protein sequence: CASQTQLFREKLFF.

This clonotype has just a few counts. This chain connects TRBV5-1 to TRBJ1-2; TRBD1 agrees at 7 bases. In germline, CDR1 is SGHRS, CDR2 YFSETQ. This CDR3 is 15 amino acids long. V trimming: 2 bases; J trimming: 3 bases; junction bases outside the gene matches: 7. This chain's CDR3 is CASSFNTGDYYGYTF. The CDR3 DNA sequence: TGCGCCAGCAGCTTTAACACAGGGGATTACTATGGCTACACCTTC.

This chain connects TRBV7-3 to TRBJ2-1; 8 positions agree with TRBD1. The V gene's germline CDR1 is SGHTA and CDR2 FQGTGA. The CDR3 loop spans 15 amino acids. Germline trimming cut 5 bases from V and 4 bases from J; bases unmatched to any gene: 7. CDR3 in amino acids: CASSLQTGAYNEQFF. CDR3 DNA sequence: TGTGCCAGCAGCCTCCAGACAGGGGCTTACAATGAGCAGTTCTTC.

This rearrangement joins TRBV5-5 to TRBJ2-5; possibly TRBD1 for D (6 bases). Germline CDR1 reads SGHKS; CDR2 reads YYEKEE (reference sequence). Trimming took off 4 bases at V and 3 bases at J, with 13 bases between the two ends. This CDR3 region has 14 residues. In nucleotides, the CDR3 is TGTGCCAGCAGCCCCCCGAGGACAGAAGAGACCCAGTACTTC. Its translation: CASSPPRTEETQYF.

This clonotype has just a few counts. The CDR3, as DNA: TGCAGCCCTCGTGAAGGGGCTACTGAAGCTTTCTTT. This translates into CSPREGATEAFF. The chain carries TRBV20-1 and TRBJ1-1; weak D call: TRBD1 (5 bases). This CDR3 has 12 residues. Germline V lookup: CDR1 DFQATT, CDR2 SNEGSKA (reference sequence).

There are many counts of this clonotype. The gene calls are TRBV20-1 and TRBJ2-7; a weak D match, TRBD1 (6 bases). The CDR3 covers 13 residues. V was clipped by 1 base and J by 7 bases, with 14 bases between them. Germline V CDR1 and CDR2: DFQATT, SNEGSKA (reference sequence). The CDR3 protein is CSARGQGMREQYF. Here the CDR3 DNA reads TGCAGTGCTAGAGGCCAGGGGATGAGGGAGCAGTACTTC.

This CDR3 reads CSARDHRDAYEQYF. CDR3 DNA: TGCAGTGCTAGAGATCACAGGGACGCCTACGAGCAGTACTTC. The chain employs TRBV20-1 and TRBJ2-7; a possible D gene is TRBD1 (6 bases). Per the germline V gene, CDR1 is DFQATT and CDR2 is SNEGSKA (reference sequence). The CDR3 loop spans 14 amino acids. Trimming shortened V by 0 bases and J by 2 bases, and 11 bases separated the two germline ends.

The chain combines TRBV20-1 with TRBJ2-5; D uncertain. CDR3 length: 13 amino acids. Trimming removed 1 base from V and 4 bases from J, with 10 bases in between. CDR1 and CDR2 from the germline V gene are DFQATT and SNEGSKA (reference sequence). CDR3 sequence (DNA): TGCAGTGCTAGAGCAGGTTCCTTAGAGACCCAGTACTTC. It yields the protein CSARAGSLETQYF.

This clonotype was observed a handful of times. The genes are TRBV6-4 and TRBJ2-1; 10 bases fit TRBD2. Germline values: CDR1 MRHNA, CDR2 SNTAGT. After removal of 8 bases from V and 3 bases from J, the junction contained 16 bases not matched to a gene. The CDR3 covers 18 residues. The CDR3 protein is CASPHDLLAGTLYNEQFF. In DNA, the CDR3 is TGTGCCAGCCCGCACGACCTACTAGCGGGGACTCTCTACAATGAGCAGTTCTTC.

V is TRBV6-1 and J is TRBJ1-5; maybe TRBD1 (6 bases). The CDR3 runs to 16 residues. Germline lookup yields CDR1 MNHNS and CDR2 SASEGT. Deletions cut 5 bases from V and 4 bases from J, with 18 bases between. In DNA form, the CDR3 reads TGTGCCAGCAGTCTCCACACCTCGGGGGCAAATCAGCCCCAGCATTTT. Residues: CASSLHTSGANQPQHF.

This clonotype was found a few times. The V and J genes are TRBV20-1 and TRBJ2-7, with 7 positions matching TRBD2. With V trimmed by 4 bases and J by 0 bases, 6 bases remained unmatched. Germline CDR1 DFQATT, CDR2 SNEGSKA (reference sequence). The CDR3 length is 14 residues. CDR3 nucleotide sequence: TGCAGTGCTACCCTATGGACTAGCTCCTACGAGCAGTACTTC. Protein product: CSATLWTSSYEQYF.

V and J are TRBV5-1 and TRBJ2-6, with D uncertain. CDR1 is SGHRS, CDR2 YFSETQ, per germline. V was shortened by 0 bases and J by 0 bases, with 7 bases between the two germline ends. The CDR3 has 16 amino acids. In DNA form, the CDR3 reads TGCGCCAGCAGCTTGGGTCCAGGCTCTGGGGCCAACGTCCTGACTTTC. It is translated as CASSLGPGSGANVLTF.

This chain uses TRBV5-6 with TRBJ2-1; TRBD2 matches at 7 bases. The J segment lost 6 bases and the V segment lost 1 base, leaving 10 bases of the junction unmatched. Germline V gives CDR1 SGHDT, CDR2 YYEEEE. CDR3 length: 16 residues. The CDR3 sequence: CASSLPGGSGLNEQFF. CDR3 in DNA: TGTGCCAGCAGCTTGCCCGGCGGGAGCGGTCTCAATGAGCAGTTCTTC.

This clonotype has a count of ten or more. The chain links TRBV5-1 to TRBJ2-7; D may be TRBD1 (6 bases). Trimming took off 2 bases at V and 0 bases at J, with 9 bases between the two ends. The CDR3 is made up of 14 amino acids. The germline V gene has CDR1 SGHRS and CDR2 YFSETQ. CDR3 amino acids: CASSLGQSSYEQYF. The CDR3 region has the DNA TGCGCCAGCAGCTTAGGACAGAGCTCCTACGAGCAGTACTTC.

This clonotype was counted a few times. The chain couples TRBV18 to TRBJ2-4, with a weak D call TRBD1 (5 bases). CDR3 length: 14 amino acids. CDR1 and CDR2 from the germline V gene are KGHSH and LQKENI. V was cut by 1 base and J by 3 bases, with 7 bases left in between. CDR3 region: CASSPQGFKNIQYF. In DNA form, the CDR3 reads TGTGCCAGCTCACCACAGGGGTTCAAAAACATTCAGTACTTC. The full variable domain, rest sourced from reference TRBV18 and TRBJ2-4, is NAGVMQNPRHLVRRRGQEARLRCSPMKGHSHVYWYRQLPEEGLKFMVYLQKENIIDESGMPKERFSAEFPKEGPSILRIQQVVRGDSAAYFCASSPQGFKNIQYFGAGTRLSVL.

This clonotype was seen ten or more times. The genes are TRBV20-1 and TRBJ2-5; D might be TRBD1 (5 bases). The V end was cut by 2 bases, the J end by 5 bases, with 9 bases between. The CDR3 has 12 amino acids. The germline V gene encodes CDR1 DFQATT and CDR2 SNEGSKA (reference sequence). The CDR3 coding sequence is TGCAGTGCTAGAACAGGCACCGAGACCCAGTACTTC. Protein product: CSARTGTETQYF.

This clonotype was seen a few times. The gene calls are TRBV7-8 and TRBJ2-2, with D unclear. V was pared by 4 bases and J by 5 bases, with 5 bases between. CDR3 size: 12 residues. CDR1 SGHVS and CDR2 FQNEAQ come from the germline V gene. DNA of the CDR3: TGTGCCAGCAGCTATACAACCGGGGAGCTGTTTTTT. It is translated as CASSYTTGELFF.

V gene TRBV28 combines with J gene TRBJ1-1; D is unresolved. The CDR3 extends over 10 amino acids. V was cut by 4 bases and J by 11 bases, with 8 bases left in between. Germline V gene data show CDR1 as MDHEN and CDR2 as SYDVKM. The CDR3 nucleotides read TGTGCCAGCAGTTCCCGGGCCGCTTTCTTT. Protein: CASSSRAAFF.